The sequence of this T cell receptor (beta chain) was determined in a study of T cells in Graves' hyperthyroidism and ophthalmopathy (dated by TCRdb to the late 2010s). Background for the entire study: Peripheral blood samples were taken at the time of initial diagnosis, prior to any treatment. To identify TCR V-J signatures that set the groups apart, the researchers used a discovery cohort of 100 patients, made up of 43 with Graves' ophthalmopathy and 57 with stable Graves' hyperthyroidism. After sampling, hyperthyroidism patients received methimazole starting at 30 mg daily, and ophthalmopathy patients received high-dose intravenous methylprednisolone. According to the paper, TCR Vbeta CDR3 sequencing was carried out on some 140 peripheral blood samples, which came from over 40 ophthalmopathy, around 75 hyperthyroidism and roughly 17 progressor patients. The study also compared thyroid tissue and blood T-cell repertoires from roughly six Graves' hyperthyroidism patients. For training and testing, the 95 to 100 patients in the discovery cohort were randomly divided in a 7:3 ratio. Whether ophthalmopathy could be predicted prospectively was tested in an independent validation cohort made up of under 20 hyperthyroidism patients plus 17 patients who later progressed to ophthalmopathy. General conclusions and limits of the study: Sample size was not statistically predetermined, and investigators were not blinded to group allocation. In validation, progression to ophthalmopathy was predicted by the model with roughly 71% sensitivity and 72% to 80% specificity, a median of approximately 7.1 months before onset. A 13 V-J signature model separated ophthalmopathy from stable hyperthyroidism, with 87.88% sensitivity and just under 84% specificity in cross-validation and 80%/75% in testing. Blood samples also contained most of the expanded thyroid clonotypes (frequency above 0.001), which suggests that blood repertoires may reflect thyroid immune responses.

As regards this clonotype: The target of this receptor is not known. Base qualities are not recorded, but no much larger clone differs from it by a single base.

Ophthalmopathy patients had moderately to severely active disease, with a Clinical Activity Score of 3 or more, a NOSPECS grade of 4 or more, and a disease duration of less than 3 months. Any patient with an uncontrolled infection, another autoimmune disease, pregnancy or lactation was excluded. Diagnoses were based on clinical symptoms, serum thyroxine and TRAb, thyroid ultrasound and orbital computed tomography. PBMCs were isolated from around 10 ml of fresh peripheral blood by Ficoll-Paque density gradient centrifugation. Total RNA was extracted using Trizol reagent, and RNA quality was assessed on an Agilent 2100 Bioanalyzer. CDR1 and CDR2, per the germline V gene, are SGHRS and YFSETQ. The CDR3 runs 17 amino acids, cysteine and phenylalanine included. The entry retains the CDR3 DNA only, 51 bases that are in frame from base 1. V is reduced by 0 bases and J by 3 bases, leaving a spacing of 15 bases between them.

The TCR beta CDR3 regions were amplified from the RNA transcripts. For the first round of RT-PCR on the TCR CDR3, the HTBI primer set was used together with the Qiagen OneStep RT-PCR kit. Libraries were constructed in a second round of multiplex PCR, after which size selection and purification were performed. The libraries were sequenced on an Illumina HiSeq2000 using paired-end 100 bp reads. On the authors' methods: SOAPnuke was used to process the raw data, throwing out any read that contained adapters or uncalled bases, had a mean Phred below 15, or lacked an exact constant-primer or identifier match. High-quality paired reads were merged using COPE v1.2.5, and each unique nucleotide sequence was defined as a clonotype. MiTCR v1.1 was used to align the clonotypes against IMGT TRBV, TRBD and TRBJ reference segments. The analysis was restricted to V-J combinations with a frequency above 0.0001, which together covered 98% to 99.2% of the repertoires. The TCS score was defined as the ratio of F50 (clonal expansion) to E x V (chaos), calculated using BLOSUM62-based TCRdist between CDR3 peptides within each V-J. Welch's t-statistics and random forest reduced approximately 520 V-J features to 13, which were used in a naive Bayes classifier (R e1071). TCRdb applied fastp at Q25 and MiXCR to the public reads, then kept only in-frame beta chains. Rows with one shared CDR3 protein collapse into an entry with the most common genes and DNA. For this entry, the V and J calls and clone size follow TCRdb and not the study's own pipeline. The sample table records approximately 600,000 distinct CDR3 sequences; less than 25% of these occur just once. The top ten hold more than 30% of the sample.

Recombination joined TRBV5-1 with TRBJ2-2, with the D segment identity uncertain. The receptor comes from a man aged 25 to 40 with Graves' ophthalmopathy. Source material: blood. CDR3 region: CASSLATTPLDTGELFF. The DNA sequence is TGCGCCAGCAGCTTGGCAACTACTCCCCTTGACACCGGGGAGCTGTTTTTT.